Listed below are T cell receptor beta chains from one sample, sequenced in a study of shared clonotypes between healthy human individuals. This table comes from immunoSEQ multiplex PCR, and its TCRdb copy is limited to in-frame clones, with some not included. The profile shows under 2,500,000 clones, 90% to 96% of them singletons. The sample was naive CD4+ T cells sorted from blood. These TCRs come from a man aged 18 to 30 in good health. The CDR3 runs from the conserved cysteine through the conserved F or W. D genes are given only for firm matches. Rows give clone size only sometimes, using once, few, many, or a class for an expanded clone.

abundance | j_gene | v_gene | d_gene | CDR3aa
NA | TRBJ2-3 | TRBV11-2 | TRBD1 | CASSVTGVGTDTQYF
NA | TRBJ2-7 | TRBV5-4 | NA | CASSLTGPPSYEQYF
NA | TRBJ2-1 | TRBV25-1 | NA | CASSPLIGQYNEQFF
NA | TRBJ2-2 | TRBV4-3 | NA | CASSPPYRTGELFF
NA | TRBJ2-1 | TRBV7-9 | NA | CASSHLGEQFF
NA | TRBJ1-5 | TRBV18 | NA | CASSSQGYSNQPQHF
NA | TRBJ2-5 | TRBV10-3 | NA | CAIRDGYQETQYF
NA | TRBJ1-5 | TRBV5-6 | NA | CASSLGQPQHF
NA | TRBJ1-2 | TRBV18 | NA | CASSPRTDYGYTF
NA | TRBJ2-1 | TRBV6-5 | NA | CASSYSGGGYNEQFF
NA | TRBJ2-7 | TRBV7-8 | NA | CASSLVRGEQYF
once | TRBJ1-2 | TRBV6-1 | NA | CASSVPAPYGYTF
NA | TRBJ1-2 | TRBV18 | TRBD1 | CASSPTGQNNYGYTF
NA | TRBJ1-2 | TRBV10-3 | NA | CAIPGGCNGYTF
NA | TRBJ2-5 | TRBV29-1 | TRBD1 | CSVESSWTGKETQYF
NA | TRBJ2-4 | TRBV30 | TRBD1 | CAWSPEATGMAKNIQYF
NA | TRBJ2-7 | TRBV2 | TRBD1 | CASSGQGGEQYF
NA | TRBJ1-2 | TRBV5-4 | NA | CASRRGPTGEDGYTF